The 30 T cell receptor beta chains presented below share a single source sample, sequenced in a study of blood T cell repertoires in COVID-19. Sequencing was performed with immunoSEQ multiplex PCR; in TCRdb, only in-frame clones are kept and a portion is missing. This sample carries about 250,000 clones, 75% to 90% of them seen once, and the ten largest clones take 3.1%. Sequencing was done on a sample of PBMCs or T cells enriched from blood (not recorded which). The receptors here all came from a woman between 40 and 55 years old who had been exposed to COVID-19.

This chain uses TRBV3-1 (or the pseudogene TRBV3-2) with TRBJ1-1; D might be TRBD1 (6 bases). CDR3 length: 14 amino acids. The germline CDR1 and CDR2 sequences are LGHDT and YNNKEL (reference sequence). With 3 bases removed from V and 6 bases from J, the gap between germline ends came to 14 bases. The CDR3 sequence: CASSQDRRWPEAFF. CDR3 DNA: TGTGCCAGCAGCCAGGACAGAAGGTGGCCTGAAGCTTTCTTT.

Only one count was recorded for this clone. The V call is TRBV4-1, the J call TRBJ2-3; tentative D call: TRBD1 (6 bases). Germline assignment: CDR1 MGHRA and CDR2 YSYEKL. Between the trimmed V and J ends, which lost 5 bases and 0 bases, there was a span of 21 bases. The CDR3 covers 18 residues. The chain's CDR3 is CASSWTVLQTRSTDTQYF. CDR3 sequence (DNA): TGCGCCAGCAGCTGGACAGTCCTTCAGACCCGAAGCACAGATACGCAGTATTTT.

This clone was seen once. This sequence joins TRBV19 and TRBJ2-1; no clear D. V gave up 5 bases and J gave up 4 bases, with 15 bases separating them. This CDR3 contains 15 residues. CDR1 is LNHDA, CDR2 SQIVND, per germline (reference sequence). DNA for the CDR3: TGTGCCAGTAGTCTCACCGTCTCGGGTTACAATGAGCAGTTCTTC. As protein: CASSLTVSGYNEQFF.

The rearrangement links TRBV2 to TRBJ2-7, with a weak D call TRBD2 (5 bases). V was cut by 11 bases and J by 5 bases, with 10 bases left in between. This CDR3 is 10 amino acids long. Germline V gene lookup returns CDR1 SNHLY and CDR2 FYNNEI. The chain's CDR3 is CASKRDEQYV. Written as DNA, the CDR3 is TGTGCCTCCAAGAGGGACGAGCAGTACGTC.

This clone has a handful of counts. This CDR3 reads CASSRDSSYNSPLHF. CDR3 nucleotides: TGCGCCAGCAGCCGGGACAGTTCTTATAATTCACCCCTCCACTTT. The V call is TRBV5-1, the J call TRBJ1-6; TRBD1 matches at 7 bases. Losses at the gene ends were 4 bases for V and 4 bases for J; bases not matched to a gene: 5. Per germline, CDR1 SGHRS and CDR2 YFSETQ. The CDR3 is 15 amino acids.

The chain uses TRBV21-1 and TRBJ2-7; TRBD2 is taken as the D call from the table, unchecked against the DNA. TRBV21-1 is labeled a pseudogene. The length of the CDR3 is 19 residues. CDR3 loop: CASSTRLAGLRVSSYEQYV. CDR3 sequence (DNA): TGTGCCAGCAGCACAAGACTAGCGGGCCTGAGAGTAAGCTCCTACGAGCAGTACGTC.

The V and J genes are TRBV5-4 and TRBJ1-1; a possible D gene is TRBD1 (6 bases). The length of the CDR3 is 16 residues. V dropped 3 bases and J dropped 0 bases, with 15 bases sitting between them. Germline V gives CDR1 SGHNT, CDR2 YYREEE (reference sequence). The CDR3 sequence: CASSSPLRGLNTEAFF. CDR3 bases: TGTGCCAGCAGCTCCCCCCTGCGGGGGCTGAACACTGAAGCTTTCTTT.

As DNA, the CDR3 is TGTGCCAGCACACGGGAGTCCTACAATGAGCAGTTCTTC. Amino acids: CASTRESYNEQFF. This sequence joins TRBV9 and TRBJ2-1; TRBD2 might be the D (6 bases). Trimming took 6 bases from V and 1 from J, leaving 8 bases between them. CDR3 length equals 13 residues. Germline CDR1 is SGDLS and CDR2 is YYNGEE.

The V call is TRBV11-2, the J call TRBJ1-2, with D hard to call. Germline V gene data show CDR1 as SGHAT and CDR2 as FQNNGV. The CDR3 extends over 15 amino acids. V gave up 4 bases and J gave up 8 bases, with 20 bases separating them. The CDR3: CASSSHSGEGGGYTF. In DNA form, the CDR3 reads TGTGCCAGCAGCTCCCACTCCGGGGAGGGAGGCGGCTACACCTTC.

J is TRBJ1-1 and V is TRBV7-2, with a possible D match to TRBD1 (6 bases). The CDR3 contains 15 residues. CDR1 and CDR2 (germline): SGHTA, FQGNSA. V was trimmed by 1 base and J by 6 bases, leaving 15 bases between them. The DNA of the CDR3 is TGTGCCAGCAGCTTAGTGGCTGGGGGCGCCGCTGAAGCTTTCTTT. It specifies CASSLVAGGAAEAFF.

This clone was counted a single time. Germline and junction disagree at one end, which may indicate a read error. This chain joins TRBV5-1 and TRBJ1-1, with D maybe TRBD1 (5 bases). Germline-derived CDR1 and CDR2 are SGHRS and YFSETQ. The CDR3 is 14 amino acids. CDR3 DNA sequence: TGTGCCAGCAGCTTGGCTCAGGGCGGTACTGAAGCTTTCTTT. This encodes CASSLAQGGTEAFF.

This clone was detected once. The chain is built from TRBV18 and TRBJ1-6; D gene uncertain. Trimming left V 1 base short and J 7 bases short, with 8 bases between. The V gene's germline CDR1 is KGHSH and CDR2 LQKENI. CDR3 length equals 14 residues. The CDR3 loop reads CASSPRGVNSPLHF. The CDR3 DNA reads TGTGCCAGCTCACCACGCGGGGTAAATTCACCCCTCCACTTT.

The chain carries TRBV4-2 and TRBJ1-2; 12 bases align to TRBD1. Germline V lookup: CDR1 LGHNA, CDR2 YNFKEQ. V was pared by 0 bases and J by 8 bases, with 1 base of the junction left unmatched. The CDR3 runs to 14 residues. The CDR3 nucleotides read TGTGCCAGCAGCCAAGATGGGACAGGGGGCGGCTACACCTTC. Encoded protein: CASSQDGTGGGYTF.

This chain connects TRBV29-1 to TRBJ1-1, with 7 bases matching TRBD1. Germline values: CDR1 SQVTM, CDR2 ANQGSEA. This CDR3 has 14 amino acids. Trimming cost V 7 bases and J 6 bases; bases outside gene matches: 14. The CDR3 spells CSAHRGETIAEAFF. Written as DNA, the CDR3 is TGCAGCGCTCACAGGGGAGAAACCATCGCTGAAGCTTTCTTT.

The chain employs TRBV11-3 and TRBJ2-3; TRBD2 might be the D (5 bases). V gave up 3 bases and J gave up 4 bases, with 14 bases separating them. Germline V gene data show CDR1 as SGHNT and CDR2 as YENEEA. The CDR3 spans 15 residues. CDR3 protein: CASSLIVGGADTQYF. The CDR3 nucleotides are TGTGCCAGCAGCTTGATTGTCGGAGGAGCAGATACGCAGTATTTT.

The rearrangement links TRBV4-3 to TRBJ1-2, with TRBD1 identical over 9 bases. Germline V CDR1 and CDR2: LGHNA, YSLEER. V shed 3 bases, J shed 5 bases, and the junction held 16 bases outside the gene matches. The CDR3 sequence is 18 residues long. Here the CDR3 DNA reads TGCGCCAGCAGCCATCCCTTGGACGCGGGACAGGGATTTTATGGCTACACCTTC. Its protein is CASSHPLDAGQGFYGYTF.

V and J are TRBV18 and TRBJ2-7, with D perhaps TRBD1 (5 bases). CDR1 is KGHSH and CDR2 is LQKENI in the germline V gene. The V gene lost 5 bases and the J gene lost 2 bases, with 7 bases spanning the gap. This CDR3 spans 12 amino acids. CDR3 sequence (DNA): TGTGCCAGCTCAGACAGCCCCTACGAGCAGTACTTC. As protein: CASSDSPYEQYF.

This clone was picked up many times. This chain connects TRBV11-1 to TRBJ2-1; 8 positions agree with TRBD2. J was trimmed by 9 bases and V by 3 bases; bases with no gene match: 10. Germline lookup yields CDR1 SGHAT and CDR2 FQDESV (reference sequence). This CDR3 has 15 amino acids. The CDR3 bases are TGTGCCAGCAGCTTCACTATAGCGGGACACATTGAGCAGTTCTTC. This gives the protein CASSFTIAGHIEQFF.

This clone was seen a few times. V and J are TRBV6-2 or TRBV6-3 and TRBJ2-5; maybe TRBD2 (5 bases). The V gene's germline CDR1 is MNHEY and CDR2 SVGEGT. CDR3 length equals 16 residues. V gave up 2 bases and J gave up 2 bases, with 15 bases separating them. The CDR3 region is CASSYRLRNRQETQYF. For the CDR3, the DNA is TGTGCCAGCAGTTACCGACTAAGAAATCGGCAAGAGACCCAGTACTTC.

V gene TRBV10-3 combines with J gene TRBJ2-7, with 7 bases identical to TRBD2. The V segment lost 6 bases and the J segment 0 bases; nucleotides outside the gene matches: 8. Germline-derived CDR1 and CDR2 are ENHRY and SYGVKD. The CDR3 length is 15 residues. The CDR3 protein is CAISELGGSSYEQYV. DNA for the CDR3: TGTGCCATCAGCGAACTCGGCGGGAGCTCCTACGAGCAGTACGTC.

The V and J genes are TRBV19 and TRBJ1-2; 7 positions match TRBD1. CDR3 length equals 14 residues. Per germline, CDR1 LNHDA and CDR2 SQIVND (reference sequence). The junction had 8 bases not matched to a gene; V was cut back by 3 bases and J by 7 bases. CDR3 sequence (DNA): TGTGCCAGTAGTATTCCGGGACAGAGTCCTGGCTACACCTTC. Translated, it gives CASSIPGQSPGYTF.

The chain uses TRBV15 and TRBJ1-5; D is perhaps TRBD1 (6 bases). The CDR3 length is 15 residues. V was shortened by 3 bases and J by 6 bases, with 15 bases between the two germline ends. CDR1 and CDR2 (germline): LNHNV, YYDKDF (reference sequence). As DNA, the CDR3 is TGTGCCACCAGCAGCGACAGGTTGGTCAGTCAGCCCCAGCATTTT. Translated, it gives CATSSDRLVSQPQHF.

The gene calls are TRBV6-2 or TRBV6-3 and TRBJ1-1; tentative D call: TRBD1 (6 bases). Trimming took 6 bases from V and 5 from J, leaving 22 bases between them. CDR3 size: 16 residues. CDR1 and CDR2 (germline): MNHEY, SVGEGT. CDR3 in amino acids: CASSSDRTIVGTEAFF. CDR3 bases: TGTGCCAGCAGCTCTGACAGGACGATTGTGGGAACTGAAGCTTTCTTT.

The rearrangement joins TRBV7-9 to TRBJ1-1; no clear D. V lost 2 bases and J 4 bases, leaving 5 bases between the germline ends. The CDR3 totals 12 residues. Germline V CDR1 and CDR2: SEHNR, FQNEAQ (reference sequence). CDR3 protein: CASSLWSTEAFF. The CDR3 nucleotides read TGTGCCAGCAGCTTATGGAGCACTGAAGCTTTCTTT.

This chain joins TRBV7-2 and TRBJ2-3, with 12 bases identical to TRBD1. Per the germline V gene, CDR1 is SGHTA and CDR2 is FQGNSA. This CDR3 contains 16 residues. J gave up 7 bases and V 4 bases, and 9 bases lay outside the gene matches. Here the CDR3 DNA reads TGTGCCAGCAGCTGGAACCCGGGACAGGGGGCGAATACGCAGTATTTT. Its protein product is CASSWNPGQGANTQYF.

The CDR3 bases are TGTGCCAGCAGCCTCCGGGAGGGGGCTCTCCTGGGGAAGGGCTACACCTTC. Protein sequence: CASSLREGALLGKGYTF. The chain combines TRBV9 with TRBJ1-2; TRBD1 agrees at 7 bases. Germline CDR1 is SGDLS and CDR2 is YYNGEE. The CDR3 has 17 residues. V shed 4 bases and J 8 bases; nucleotides not matched to a gene: 20.

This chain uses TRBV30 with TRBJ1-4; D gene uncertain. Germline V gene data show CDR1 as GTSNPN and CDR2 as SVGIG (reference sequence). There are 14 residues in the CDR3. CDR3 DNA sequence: TGTGCTCGGAGGTCTGAGTGGGGTGGAGAAAAACTGTTTTTT. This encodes CARRSEWGGEKLFF.

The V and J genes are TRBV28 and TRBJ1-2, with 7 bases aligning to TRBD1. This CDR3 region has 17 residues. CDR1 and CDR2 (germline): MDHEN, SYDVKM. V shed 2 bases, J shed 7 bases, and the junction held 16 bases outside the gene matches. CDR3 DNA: TGTGCCAGCAGTTTACTTATACAGGGGACTTTTAGGGGTGGCTACACCTTC. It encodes CASSLLIQGTFRGGYTF.

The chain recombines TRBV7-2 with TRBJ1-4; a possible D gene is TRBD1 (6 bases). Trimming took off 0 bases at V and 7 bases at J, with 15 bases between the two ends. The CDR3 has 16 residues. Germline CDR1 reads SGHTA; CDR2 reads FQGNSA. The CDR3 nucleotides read TGTGCCAGCAGCTTAGCGGGGGCCAGGGTTCCTGAAAAACTGTTTTTT. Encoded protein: CASSLAGARVPEKLFF.

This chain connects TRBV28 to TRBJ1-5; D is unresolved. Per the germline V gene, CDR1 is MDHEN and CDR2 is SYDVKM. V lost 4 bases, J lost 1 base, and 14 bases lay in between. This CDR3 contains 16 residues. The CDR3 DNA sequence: TGTGCCAGCAGTTCGGGCGGGGTGGTCAGCAATCAGCCCCAGCATTTT. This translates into CASSSGGVVSNQPQHF.